This is a list of T cell receptor beta chains from one sample in a study of T cells after posttransplantation cyclophosphamide. Assay: immunoSEQ multiplex PCR; the TCRdb copy retains only in-frame clones and omits some. This repertoire lists about 44,000 clones without singletons; about 2.3% sits in the top ten. Sequenced sample: PBMCs. All receptors derive from a man aged 40-49 years in good health, CMV-negative, and a related stem cell transplant donor. CDR3s include the opening cysteine and the closing phenylalanine or tryptophan. The D gene is left open where the match is weak. The size of a clone is reported for some rows only, either as once, few or many, or as a class for expanded clones.

d_call	v_call	j_call	clone_size	cdr3_aa	cdr3_nt
.	TRBV11-3	TRBJ1-1	many	CASSSKADTEAFF	TGTGCCAGCAGCTCTAAGGCGGACACTGAAGCTTTCTTT
.	TRBV6-1	TRBJ1-4	many	CASLAYRDEKLFF	TGTGCCAGCCTCGCGTACAGGGATGAAAAACTGTTTTTT
.	TRBV29-1	TRBJ1-3	few	CSVRHGNTIYF	TGCAGCGTTCGACACGGCAACACCATATATTTT
TRBD1	TRBV6-1	TRBJ2-7	many	CASSRTGTYEQYF	TGTGCCAGCAGTCGGACAGGGACCTACGAGCAGTACTTC
.	TRBV28	TRBJ1-1	many	CASSPNRWDTEAFF	TGTGCCAGCAGTCCAAACAGGTGGGACACTGAAGCTTTCTTT
TRBD1	TRBV18	TRBJ2-3	.	CASSPTGGTDTQYF	TGTGCCAGCTCACCAACAGGGGGCACAGATACGCAGTATTTT
.	TRBV7-9	TRBJ2-3	many	CASSATSGTDTQYF	TGTGCCAGCAGCGCTACGTCTGGCACAGATACGCAGTATTTT
TRBD2	TRBV20-1	TRBJ2-1	many	CSASGEGLEFF	TGCAGTGCTAGTGGGGAGGGACTAGAGTTCTTC
.	TRBV5-4	TRBJ2-2	many	CASSSDSNRNTGELFF	TGTGCCAGCAGCTCCGACAGCAATCGGAACACCGGGGAGCTGTTTTTT
.	TRBV6-5	TRBJ2-1	many	CASSYSRLEYEQFF	TGTGCCAGCAGTTACTCGAGACTAGAATATGAGCAGTTCTTC
TRBD2	TRBV9	TRBJ2-1	few	CASSRGTSNSVRSYNEQFF	TGTGCCAGCAGCAGAGGGACTAGTAATTCGGTAAGGTCCTACAATGAGCAGTTCTTC
.	TRBV4-1	TRBJ2-7	many	CASSQDPTGSYEQYF	TGCGCCAGCAGCCAAGATCCCACAGGGTCCTACGAGCAGTACTTC
.	TRBV4-3	TRBJ2-3	.	CASSLQGGPTDTQYF	TGCGCCAGCAGCCTACAGGGGGGGCCCACAGATACGCAGTATTTT
TRBD2	TRBV14	TRBJ2-2	many	CASSRRGGPAGELFF	TGTGCCAGCAGCCGACGGGGGGGCCCTGCCGGGGAGCTGTTTTTT
.	TRBV15	TRBJ2-1	many	CATARGSYNEQFF	TGTGCCACCGCCCGGGGCTCCTACAATGAGCAGTTCTTC
TRBD2	TRBV7-3	TRBJ2-3	many	CASSLSGGATDTQYF	TGTGCCAGCAGCTTATCCGGGGGGGCCACAGATACGCAGTATTTT
TRBD2	TRBV5-4	TRBJ2-7	many	CASSPGTSGGYEQYF	TGTGCCAGCAGCCCGGGGACTAGCGGGGGTTACGAGCAGTACTTC
TRBD1	TRBV19	TRBJ1-5	many	CASSGTGDGNQPQHF	TGTGCCAGTAGCGGGACAGGGGACGGCAATCAGCCCCAGCATTTT
.	TRBV18	TRBJ2-2	few	CASSPLGEVTGELFF	TGTGCCAGCTCACCACTAGGGGAGGTGACCGGGGAGCTGTTTTTT
TRBD1	TRBV19	TRBJ2-2	many	CASWGTGGTGELFF	TGTGCCAGCTGGGGGACAGGGGGCACCGGGGAGCTGTTTTTT
.	TRBV25-1	TRBJ1-5	few	CASSFGQLNQPQHF	TGTGCCAGCAGTTTCGGACAGTTGAATCAGCCCCAGCATTTT
TRBD1	TRBV7-9	TRBJ1-4	many	CASSLDRGGEKLFF	TGTGCCAGCAGCTTGGACAGGGGAGGTGAAAAACTGTTTTTT
.	TRBV6-5	TRBJ1-1	few	CASTPQDTEAFF	TGTGCCAGCACACCACAGGACACTGAAGCTTTCTTT
.	TRBV5-1	TRBJ1-3	many	CASSLERPGNTIYF	TGCGCCAGCAGCTTGGAGCGGCCGGGAAACACCATATATTTT
.	TRBV28	TRBJ2-2	many	CASSFGGLNTGELFF	TGTGCCAGCAGTTTTGGAGGTCTGAACACCGGGGAGCTGTTTTTT
.	TRBV12-1	TRBJ2-2	many	CASSPGLAGGGDTGELFF	TGTGCCAGCAGCCCAGGACTAGCGGGAGGTGGGGACACCGGGGAGCTGTTTTTT
TRBD1	TRBV6-5	TRBJ1-4	many	CASTSLTGGDEKLFF	TGTGCCAGCACGTCGTTAACAGGGGGGGATGAAAAACTGTTTTTT
.	TRBV6-4	TRBJ1-6	many	CASSGTVSSPLHF	TGTGCCAGCAGTGGGACAGTGAGTTCACCCCTCCACTTT
.	TRBV27	TRBJ2-7	many	CASSLRVGAYEQYF	TGTGCCAGCAGTTTGAGAGTGGGAGCCTACGAGCAGTACTTC
.	TRBV6-5	TRBJ1-6	many	CASSYGEGGNSPLHF	TGTGCCAGCAGTTACGGGGAGGGAGGCAATTCACCCCTCCACTTT
TRBD1	TRBV19	TRBJ2-1	many	CASSIFTGGSPGQNEQFF	TGTGCCAGTAGTATTTTCACAGGGGGATCTCCCGGCCAGAATGAGCAGTTCTTC
.	TRBV6-1	TRBJ2-4	many	CASSARDTLAKNIQYF	TGTGCCAGCAGTGCCCGGGACACCCTAGCCAAAAACATTCAGTACTTC
TRBD1	TRBV18	TRBJ2-3	.	CASSPTGGRSDTQYF	TGTGCCAGCTCACCAACAGGGGGCCGATCTGATACGCAGTATTTT
.	TRBV12-5	TRBJ2-2	many	CASGPNQGLTGELFF	TGTGCTAGTGGTCCAAACCAGGGTTTAACCGGGGAGCTGTTTTTT
TRBD1	TRBV15	TRBJ2-5	many	CATSRDLRGQETQYF	TGTGCCACCAGCAGAGATTTAAGGGGGCAGGAGACCCAGTACTTC
TRBD2	TRBV6-1	TRBJ2-3	many	CASSEMFWRGGVSDTQYF	TGTGCCAGCAGTGAAATGTTCTGGCGGGGGGGTGTGTCAGATACGCAGTATTTT
.	TRBV10-3	TRBJ2-5	many	CAIRTGEETQYF	TGTGCCATCAGGACAGGCGAGGAGACCCAGTACTTC
.	TRBV6-6	TRBJ1-5	many	CASSPGVQPQHF	TGTGCCAGCAGTCCAGGGGTTCAGCCCCAGCATTTT
TRBD2	TRBV4-2	TRBJ2-1	few	CASSQEREGNEQFF	TGTGCCAGCAGCCAAGAGCGGGAGGGCAACGAGCAGTTCTTC
TRBD2	TRBV18	TRBJ2-1	many	CASSPGGRAVVSYNEQFF	TGTGCCAGCTCACCCGGCGGGAGGGCCGTTGTCTCCTACAATGAGCAGTTCTTC
.	TRBV18	TRBJ1-1	many	CASSEAGGNTEAFF	TGTGCCAGCTCCGAGGCGGGGGGGAACACTGAAGCTTTCTTT
TRBD1	TRBV5-4	TRBJ1-2	many	CASSLRDRDSSGYTF	TGTGCCAGCAGCTTGCGGGACAGGGATTCGAGCGGCTACACCTTC
.	TRBV7-9	TRBJ1-1	many	CASSPNQNTEAFF	TGTGCCAGCAGCCCAAATCAAAACACTGAAGCTTTCTTT
.	TRBV19	TRBJ2-1	many	CASSRGDDWNEQFF	TGTGCCAGTAGTAGGGGGGACGACTGGAATGAGCAGTTCTTC
.	TRBV6-5	TRBJ1-2	many	CASSSPDSGYGYTF	TGTGCCAGCAGTTCCCCCGACAGTGGCTATGGCTACACCTTC
.	TRBV9	TRBJ2-7	few	CASSVGETLREVYEQYF	TGTGCCAGCAGCGTAGGGGAGACACTGAGGGAGGTTTACGAGCAGTACTTC
TRBD2	TRBV4-2	TRBJ2-3	many	CASSESRTSADTQYF	TGTGCCAGCAGCGAAAGTCGGACTAGCGCGGATACGCAGTATTTT
TRBD2	TRBV19	TRBJ2-2	many	CASSIEVRLAGNTGELFF	TGTGCCAGTAGTATAGAGGTACGGCTAGCGGGAAACACCGGGGAGCTGTTTTTT
TRBD1	TRBV5-1	TRBJ1-4	many	CASSPGTGGGGNEKLFF	TGCGCCAGCAGCCCCGGGACAGGGGGTGGCGGTAATGAAAAACTGTTTTTT
TRBD1	TRBV18	TRBJ1-6	few	CASSLGAQGAERNSPLHF	TGTGCCAGCTCACTGGGGGCCCAGGGGGCGGAGAGGAATTCACCCCTCCACTTT
.	TRBV5-1	TRBJ2-2	many	CASSYSNTGELFF	TGCGCCAGCAGCTACTCGAACACCGGGGAGCTGTTTTTT
TRBD2	TRBV29-1	TRBJ2-1	many	CSVPGLAGETVF	TGCAGCGTTCCCGGACTAGCGGGAGAAACGGTCTTC
.	TRBV5-4	TRBJ2-6	many	CASSRGDGANVLTF	TGTGCCAGCAGCCGCGGTGACGGGGCCAACGTCCTGACTTTC
TRBD2	TRBV6-6	TRBJ2-3	.	CASSYSGSGRTQYF	TGTGCCAGCAGTTACTCCGGGAGCGGGAGAACGCAGTATTTT
.	TRBV2	TRBJ1-2	many	CASSDRGTNYGYTF	TGTGCCAGCAGTGATCGGGGGACTAACTATGGCTACACCTTC
.	TRBV28	TRBJ1-2	few	CASSSLPAARNGYTF	TGTGCCAGCAGTTCCCTTCCGGCAGCTAGGAATGGCTACACCTTC
TRBD1	TRBV28	TRBJ2-1	many	CASSLRQGLFF	TGTGCCAGCAGTCTCCGACAGGGATTGTTCTTC
TRBD1	TRBV19	TRBJ1-2	many	CASSLRVDRGTSVYGYTF	TGTGCCAGTAGTCTGCGTGTGGACAGGGGAACCTCGGTCTATGGCTACACCTTC
TRBD1	TRBV5-1	TRBJ2-5	.	CASSFGQGASEQYF	TGCGCCAGCAGCTTCGGGCAGGGGGCGAGTGAGCAGTACTTC